Listed here are 27 T cell receptor beta chains from one sample, sequenced in a study of blood T cell repertoires in COVID-19. Profiled with immunoSEQ multiplex PCR; TCRdb holds only in-frame clones, not every one. This sample has hundreds of thousands of clones, with approximately 81% found just once. Sequencing used peripheral blood. These receptor sequences come from a young woman with acute or convalescent COVID-19.

The rearrangement uses TRBV24-1 and TRBJ1-6; a possible D gene is TRBD1 (6 bases). V was shortened by 1 base and J by 3 bases, with 12 bases between the two germline ends. Germline loops: CDR1 KGHDR, CDR2 SFDVKD. This CDR3 is built from 17 residues. CDR3 in DNA: TGTGCCACCAGTGATTTACCCCTACAGGGCTATAATTCACCCCTCCACTTT. This encodes CATSDLPLQGYNSPLHF.

The chain combines TRBV11-2 with TRBJ1-2; D unclear. V lost 4 bases to trimming and J lost 2 bases, with 11 bases between them. CDR1 is SGHAT, CDR2 FQNNGV, per germline. The CDR3 loop spans 14 amino acids. The CDR3 protein is CASSSDSGNYGYTF. The CDR3 bases are TGTGCCAGCAGCTCTGATTCAGGAAACTATGGCTACACCTTC. The whole variable domain, filled in from reference TRBV11-2 and TRBJ1-2, reads EAGVAQSPRYKIIEKRQSVAFWCNPISGHATLYWYQQILGQGPKLLIQFQNNGVVDDSQLPKDRFSAERLKGVDSTLKIQPAKLEDSAVYLCASSSDSGNYGYTFGSGTRLTVV.

Note on this clone: No DNA is shown, since the ends of the CDR3 on it are uncertain; the CDR3 is the one TCRdb lists. The chain has TRBV15 and TRBJ1-2. From its first to its last residue, the CDR3 has 13 amino acids. From germline, CDR1 is LNHNV and CDR2 YYDKDF (reference sequence). CDR3 sequence: CATSRGVAPGNTF.

The chain combines TRBV5-1 with TRBJ1-6; D gene unclear. V lost 0 bases to trimming and J lost 7 bases, with 11 bases between them. Germline V lookup: CDR1 SGHRS, CDR2 YFSETQ. The CDR3 extends over 15 amino acids. The CDR3 region is CASSLDQVENSPLHF. Here the CDR3 DNA reads TGCGCCAGCAGCTTGGATCAGGTTGAGAATTCACCCCTCCACTTT.

The chain has TRBV18 and TRBJ1-6; D is unresolved. The CDR3 contains 14 residues. Germline CDR1 and CDR2: KGHSH and LQKENI. The V end lost 2 bases, the J end lost 8 bases, and 10 bases lay between the germline ends. The CDR3 region has the DNA TGTGCCAGCTCACCAGATACTTTTTATTCACCCCTCCACTTT. This codes for CASSPDTFYSPLHF.

The CDR3 sequence: CASSPNGASTDTQYF. The CDR3 DNA reads as TGTGCCAGCAGCCCTAATGGGGCTAGCACAGATACGCAGTATTTT. The chain joins TRBV3-1 (or the pseudogene TRBV3-2) to TRBJ2-3, with D tentatively TRBD1 (5 bases). Trimming took off 4 bases at V and 0 bases at J, with 11 bases between the two ends. From germline, CDR1 is LGHDT and CDR2 YNNKEL (reference sequence). CDR3 length: 15 residues.

The chain uses TRBV6-2 or TRBV6-3 and TRBJ1-6, with D tentatively TRBD1 (6 bases). Looked up from germline, CDR1 is MNHEY and CDR2 is SVGEGT. V was shortened by 0 bases and J by 5 bases, with 11 bases between the two germline ends. The CDR3 is 16 amino acids. This chain's CDR3 is CASSYSSGGNNSPLHF. CDR3 bases: TGTGCCAGCAGTTACTCGTCGGGGGGCAATAATTCACCCCTCCACTTT.

The CDR3, as DNA: TGTGCCAGCAGGCCGGGACAGGGGAATGAGCAGTTCTTC. Protein sequence: CASRPGQGNEQFF. This sequence joins TRBV9 and TRBJ2-1, with 10 bases matching TRBD1. V shed 5 bases and J 7 bases; nucleotides not matched to a gene: 3. The CDR3 runs 13 residues. Germline loops: CDR1 SGDLS, CDR2 YYNGEE.

CDR3 sequence: CASSPLQGLIGETQYF. The CDR3 DNA is TGTGCCAGCTCACCACTCCAGGGGCTGATAGGAGAGACCCAGTACTTC. The chain links TRBV18 to TRBJ2-5; D may be TRBD1 (6 bases). Between the trimmed V and J ends, which lost 1 base and 4 bases, there was a span of 16 bases. The CDR3 runs to 16 residues. The germline V gene has CDR1 KGHSH and CDR2 LQKENI.

The chain uses TRBV2 and TRBJ2-1; 12 bases are a match to TRBD1. Germline lookup yields CDR1 SNHLY and CDR2 FYNNEI. V shed 3 bases, J shed 8 bases, and the junction held 2 bases outside the gene matches. There are 14 residues in the CDR3. The CDR3 DNA reads as TGTGCCAGCAGTGACGGGACAGGGGGCGATGAGCAGTTCTTC. Its protein product is CASSDGTGGDEQFF.

The chain is built from TRBV18 and TRBJ1-1; the match to TRBD1 covers 8 bases. CDR3 length: 16 amino acids. Germline-derived CDR1 and CDR2 are KGHSH and LQKENI. J gave up 4 bases and V 4 bases, and 11 bases lay outside the gene matches. In DNA form, the CDR3 reads TGTGCCAGCTCACAGTCCTTGACAGGGGTGGGCACTGAAGCTTTCTTT. Translating it yields CASSQSLTGVGTEAFF.

The chain has TRBV19 and TRBJ2-3, with D perhaps TRBD2 (6 bases). Looked up from germline, CDR1 is LNHDA and CDR2 is SQIVND (reference sequence). Trimming took 3 bases from V and 2 from J, leaving 12 bases between them. The length of the CDR3 is 15 residues. The chain's CDR3 is CASSMSGVDTDTQYF. DNA of the CDR3: TGTGCCAGTAGTATGTCGGGAGTCGACACAGATACGCAGTATTTT.

The chain uses TRBV29-1 and TRBJ1-3, with no clear D. The CDR3 length is 13 residues. In germline, CDR1 is SQVTM, CDR2 ANQGSEA. Trimming took off 0 bases at V and 3 bases at J, with 6 bases between the two ends. Here the CDR3 reads CSVEDPVGNTIYF. The CDR3 bases are TGCAGCGTTGAAGATCCTGTTGGAAACACCATATATTTT.

The V and J genes are TRBV27 and TRBJ2-5, with 7 bases matching TRBD1. The germline V gene encodes CDR1 MNHEY and CDR2 SMNVEV (reference sequence). The CDR3 loop spans 15 amino acids. J lost 5 bases, V lost 5 bases, and 11 bases had no gene match. DNA for the CDR3: TGTGCCAGCAGTACAAAGGGACAGTCAGGGGAGACCCAGTACTTC. It yields the protein CASSTKGQSGETQYF.

This clone has just one count. Other DNA sequences in the sample encode the same CDR3. The chain combines TRBV19 with TRBJ2-7; D is undetermined. This CDR3 spans 12 amino acids. CDR1 LNHDA and CDR2 SQIVND come from the germline V gene (reference sequence). V gave up 3 bases and J gave up 7 bases, with 10 bases separating them. CDR3 sequence reads: CASSIPGGEQYF. CDR3 sequence (DNA): TGTGCCAGTAGTATTCCGGGTGGGGAGCAGTACTTC.

The CDR3 DNA follows: TGCGCCAGCAGCGACAGCTTCTATGGCTACACCTTC. Translating gives CASSDSFYGYTF. The genes are TRBV5-1 and TRBJ1-2; perhaps TRBD1 as D (5 bases). CDR1 is SGHRS and CDR2 is YFSETQ in the germline V gene. V was clipped by 4 bases and J by 4 bases, with 8 bases between them. This CDR3 is 12 amino acids long.

The chain couples TRBV9 to TRBJ2-1; D gene unclear. The CDR3 loop spans 11 amino acids. In germline, CDR1 is SGDLS, CDR2 YYNGEE. Trimming removed 0 bases at V and 8 bases at J, with 3 bases between. CDR3 sequence (DNA): TGTGCCAGCAGCGTAGCAGATGAGCAGTTCTTC. This gives the protein CASSVADEQFF.

The chain uses TRBV6-6 and TRBJ1-1; TRBD1 matches at 9 bases. There are 15 residues in the CDR3. V gave up 5 bases and J gave up 5 bases; unmatched junction bases: 9. Germline V gene data show CDR1 as MNHNY and CDR2 as SVGAGI (reference sequence). In nucleotides, the CDR3 is TGTGCCAGCAGTCTTGAACAGGGGGCGCAGACTGAAGCTTTCTTT. This codes for CASSLEQGAQTEAFF.

The V gene is TRBV7-9, the J gene TRBJ2-7; 8 bases agree with TRBD1. With 5 bases clipped from V and 3 bases from J, the junction kept 9 bases outside the gene matches. The CDR3 is made up of 15 amino acids. Germline V gene lookup returns CDR1 SEHNR and CDR2 FQNEAQ (reference sequence). The CDR3 spells CASSVGRTGNYEQYF. The CDR3 DNA follows: TGTGCCAGCAGCGTTGGCCGGACAGGGAACTACGAGCAGTACTTC.

The rearrangement joins TRBV12-3 or TRBV12-4 to TRBJ1-3; D is uncertain. V dropped 5 bases and J dropped 4 bases, with 3 bases sitting between them. The CDR3 contains 11 residues. In DNA, the CDR3 is TGTGCCAGCAGTCCAGGAAACACCATATATTTT. Translated, it gives CASSPGNTIYF.

The rearrangement joins TRBV2 to TRBJ2-5; perhaps TRBD2 as D (5 bases). Germline assignment: CDR1 SNHLY and CDR2 FYNNEI. This CDR3 comprises 16 residues. Trimming pared 5 bases from V and 2 bases from J, leaving 18 bases between. CDR3 nucleotide sequence: TGTGCCAGCAGTTTTCGAGCGGACGCCTCTCAAGAGACCCAGTACTTC. Translation: CASSFRADASQETQYF.

The chain combines TRBV5-1 with TRBJ2-2; 9 nucleotides agree with TRBD2. Germline CDR1 SGHRS, CDR2 YFSETQ. The CDR3 is 16 amino acids. J was trimmed by 3 bases and V by 1 base; bases with no gene match: 4. The CDR3: CASSLRSSGDTGELFF. DNA of the CDR3: TGCGCCAGCAGCTTGAGGTCTAGCGGGGACACCGGGGAGCTGTTTTTT. The variable domain in full, with the rest retrieved from reference TRBV5-1 and TRBJ2-2, is KAGVTQTPRYLIKTRGQQVTLSCSPISGHRSVSWYQQTPGQGLQFLFEYFSETQRNKGNFPGRFSGRQFSNSRSEMNVSTLELGDSALYLCASSLRSSGDTGELFFGEGSRLTVL.

This rearrangement joins TRBV19 to TRBJ1-2; perhaps TRBD1 as D (6 bases). This CDR3 contains 13 residues. The germline V and J ends were trimmed by 6 bases and 6 bases, with 14 bases remaining between them. Germline CDR1 LNHDA, CDR2 SQIVND (reference sequence). The CDR3 sequence is CASSPTGFDGYTF. The DNA of the CDR3 is TGTGCCAGTAGCCCCACAGGGTTTGATGGCTACACCTTC.

This rearrangement joins TRBV20-1 to TRBJ2-3; 8 bases match TRBD2. Unmatched junction bases numbered 9, after V lost 3 bases and J lost 7 bases. The CDR3 sequence is 14 residues long. Germline V gene sequence: CDR1 DFQATT, CDR2 SNEGSKA (reference sequence). CDR3 in amino acids: CSASEPGGFNTQYF. The CDR3 DNA reads TGCAGTGCTAGTGAGCCGGGAGGGTTTAATACGCAGTATTTT.

Comments on this clone: The same CDR3 is also encoded by other DNA sequences in this sample. This chain uses TRBV7-9 with TRBJ1-3; 8 nucleotides agree with TRBD1. Trimming took 5 bases from V and 3 from J; bases not matched to a gene: 3. Per the germline V gene, CDR1 is SEHNR and CDR2 is FQNEAQ (reference sequence). The CDR3 has 14 amino acids. The CDR3, as DNA: TGTGCCAGCAGCCTACAGGGGGATGGAAACACCATATATTTT. Amino acids: CASSLQGDGNTIYF.

This clone came up many times. V gene TRBV5-1 combines with J gene TRBJ2-7, with D possibly matching TRBD1 (6 bases). Per germline, CDR1 SGHRS and CDR2 YFSETQ. The CDR3 has 15 residues. V lost 4 bases to trimming and J lost 2 bases, with 16 bases between them. For the CDR3, the DNA is TGCGCCAGCAGCGTCACAGGGCTGAAGACCTACGAGCAGTACTTC. Translated: CASSVTGLKTYEQYF.

The gene calls are TRBV2 and TRBJ1-1; D call uncertain. The length of the CDR3 is 12 residues. V lost 6 bases and J lost 7, with 12 bases in between. Germline V gives CDR1 SNHLY, CDR2 FYNNEI. The CDR3 sequence is CASRYGGYEAFF. CDR3 DNA: TGTGCCAGCAGGTATGGCGGGTATGAAGCTTTCTTT.